A single sample gave rise to the 32 T cell receptor beta chains below, sequenced in a study of CXCR3-negative and CXCR3-positive naive CD8 T cells. Preparation of TRB cDNA libraries relied on 5' RACE carrying UMI labels. From its re-call of the 5' RACE reads, TCRdb lists each CDR3 protein once, without DNA. In total, the table holds 92,000 or so distinct CDR3 sequences. Sequenced sample: naive CXCR3- CD8+ T cells from blood. Stated subset: CD45RO-CCR7+CD27+CD95- naive CD8+ T cells lacking CXCR3 (TNR3-). The receptors come from a human donor in good health. Some clones in this sample may be carry-over from other donors' samples.

The chain uses TRBV7-9 and TRBJ2-1; absent DNA, TCRdb's TRBD1 call cannot be checked. Looked up from germline, CDR1 is SEHNR and CDR2 is FQNEAQ (reference sequence). The CDR3 sequence is 13 residues long. This CDR3 is CASSWDRAVEQFF.

This chain links TRBV6-5 with TRBJ2-3; TCRdb reports TRBD1, a call that lacks DNA to check it against. The CDR3 spans 18 residues. Germline CDR1 and CDR2: MNHEY and SVGAGI. The CDR3 loop is CASSYSTLTRPGEGTQYF.

The chain is built from TRBV7-9 and TRBJ2-1. The CDR3 is 16 residues long. Germline V gives CDR1 SEHNR, CDR2 FQNEAQ (reference sequence). The CDR3 reads CASRFRWGTANNEQFF.

This chain uses TRBV20-1 with TRBJ1-2; TCRdb indicates TRBD1, and absent DNA this call remains unverified. Germline V CDR1 and CDR2: DFQATT, SNEGSKA (reference sequence). The CDR3 is made up of 13 amino acids. The CDR3 loop is CSARSGAGYGYTF.

This chain connects TRBV11-2 to TRBJ1-2. The germline gives CDR1 SGHAT, CDR2 FQNNGV. This CDR3 is 13 amino acids long. CDR3 in amino acids: CASSLGPAYGYTF.

The CDR3 region is CASSSTGTSGRGVNEQFF. V and J are TRBV7-9 and TRBJ2-1; TCRdb's D call of TRBD2 is untestable without DNA. The CDR3 spans 18 residues. Germline V lookup: CDR1 SEHNR, CDR2 FQNEAQ (reference sequence).

The V gene is TRBV5-4, the J gene TRBJ2-1; TCRdb picks TRBD1, but there is no DNA to check that call. Per germline, CDR1 SGHNT and CDR2 YYREEE (reference sequence). This CDR3 comprises 15 residues. This chain's CDR3 is CASSGGTGTIVEQFF.

This sequence joins TRBV7-9 and TRBJ1-2. The CDR3 runs to 15 residues. Germline assignment: CDR1 SEHNR and CDR2 FQNEAQ (reference sequence). CDR3 amino acids: CASSTSRILDYGYTF.

The genes are TRBV5-1 and TRBJ2-2. Germline CDR1 is SGHRS and CDR2 is YFSETQ. CDR3 length: 15 residues. This CDR3 reads CASSFTNINTGELFF.

The J gene is TRBJ2-1, the V gene TRBV5-6. The germline V gene encodes CDR1 SGHDT and CDR2 YYEEEE. The CDR3 is made up of 13 amino acids. CDR3: CASSLPGRNEQFF.

The V gene is TRBV20-1, the J gene TRBJ1-1; TCRdb proposes TRBD1, but this gene call is untestable without DNA. The CDR3 is 18 residues long. Germline V CDR1 and CDR2: DFQATT, SNEGSKA (reference sequence). CDR3 amino acids: CSAPPVFEGTPMNTEAFF.

The chain couples TRBV7-6 to TRBJ2-2; TCRdb designates TRBD1, a call that cannot be tested without DNA. Germline CDR1 and CDR2: SGHVS and FNYEAQ. This CDR3 contains 15 residues. CDR3 loop: CASTLGQGRTGELFF.

The CDR3 here is CASSFEGARQYF. This chain joins TRBV11-2 and TRBJ2-7; no DNA is available, so the TRBD1 call from TCRdb remains unchecked. This CDR3 region has 12 residues. Germline CDR1 reads SGHAT; CDR2 reads FQNNGV.

J is TRBJ2-7 and V is TRBV12-3 or TRBV12-4. The CDR3 length is 15 residues. The CDR3 region is CASRSYSETSYEQYF.

The rearrangement uses TRBV6-2 or TRBV6-3 and TRBJ1-1. The CDR3 is 12 amino acids. CDR1 MNHEY and CDR2 SVGEGT come from the germline V gene. The CDR3 loop reads CASGLPHTEAFF.

The chain recombines TRBV5-1 with TRBJ2-7; the TRBD1 assignment by TCRdb is unverifiable without DNA. The V gene's germline CDR1 is SGHRS and CDR2 YFSETQ. The CDR3 has 16 residues. This CDR3 reads CASREGTPLGSYEQYF. The variable domain in full, completed from reference TRBV5-1 and TRBJ2-7, reads KAGVTQTPRYLIKTRGQQVTLSCSPISGHRSVSWYQQTPGQGLQFLFEYFSETQRNKGNFPGRFSGRQFSNSRSEMNVSTLELGDSALYLCASREGTPLGSYEQYFGPGTRLTVT.

The J gene is TRBJ2-1, the V gene TRBV19; the TCRdb D gene call, TRBD2, has no DNA to confirm it. Germline V gene sequence: CDR1 LNHDA, CDR2 SQIVND (reference sequence). This CDR3 has 14 amino acids. This CDR3 is CASSGGLIYNEQFF.

The genes are TRBV7-9 and TRBJ1-1; the D call from TCRdb, TRBD1, cannot be confirmed without DNA. Germline V lookup: CDR1 SEHNR, CDR2 FQNEAQ (reference sequence). This CDR3 has 13 residues. The CDR3: CASNRQGHTEAFF.

The chain couples TRBV29-1 to TRBJ2-2; TCRdb's D call of TRBD1 is untestable without DNA. Germline-derived CDR1 and CDR2 are SQVTM and ANQGSEA. The CDR3 has 14 residues. The CDR3 sequence is CSVGGGQGSGELFF.

The chain links TRBV6-6 to TRBJ2-3; checking the TCRdb D call of TRBD2 is not possible without DNA. This CDR3 has 16 amino acids. Germline CDR1 and CDR2: MNHNY and SVGAGI (reference sequence). CDR3 loop: CASSYWVAGVADTQYF.

V is TRBV6-5 and J is TRBJ2-7. Germline V gene lookup returns CDR1 MNHEY and CDR2 SVGAGI. The CDR3 length is 15 residues. CDR3 region: CASSYLSDFSYEQYF.

This chain joins TRBV19 and TRBJ2-1; without DNA, the TCRdb call of TRBD1 cannot be checked. CDR3 length: 12 amino acids. Germline V CDR1 and CDR2: LNHDA, SQIVND (reference sequence). The CDR3 reads CASSIGGTEQFF.

This chain links TRBV15 with TRBJ2-3; no DNA is available, so the TRBD1 call from TCRdb remains unchecked. The germline gives CDR1 LNHNV, CDR2 YYDKDF (reference sequence). The CDR3 loop spans 14 amino acids. CDR3: CATSPRVSTDTQYF.

The rearrangement joins TRBV7-8 to TRBJ2-1; TCRdb lists TRBD1, though no DNA is available to test this call. Per the germline V gene, CDR1 is SGHVS and CDR2 is FQNEAQ. The CDR3 totals 13 residues. This CDR3 reads CASSLFPGGEQFF.

This CDR3 is CSVAQDGSGQETQYF. The genes are TRBV29-1 and TRBJ2-5; the TRBD2 assignment by TCRdb is unverifiable without DNA. CDR1 and CDR2 (germline): SQVTM, ANQGSEA. This CDR3 contains 15 residues.

The chain's CDR3 is CSARPPSASSYNEQFF. The gene calls are TRBV20-1 and TRBJ2-1; TCRdb reports TRBD1, a call that lacks DNA to check it against. CDR3 length: 16 amino acids. Germline V CDR1 and CDR2: DFQATT, SNEGSKA (reference sequence).

The chain combines TRBV12-3 or TRBV12-4 with TRBJ1-5; TCRdb gives TRBD1 as the D gene, but with no DNA this cannot be confirmed. The CDR3 runs 14 residues. CDR3: CASSPGDSNQPQHF.

The chain recombines TRBV5-1 with TRBJ1-2; the D call of TRBD1 rests on TCRdb alone, since no DNA is present to check it. Looked up from germline, CDR1 is SGHRS and CDR2 is YFSETQ. This CDR3 is built from 12 residues. The CDR3 here is CASKDREPYSTF.

This sequence joins TRBV12-3 or TRBV12-4 and TRBJ2-1. The CDR3 spans 14 residues. Here the CDR3 reads CASSLAPSYNEQFF.

V is TRBV29-1 and J is TRBJ2-3; TCRdb returns TRBD1, unconfirmable since there is no DNA. Germline assignment: CDR1 SQVTM and CDR2 ANQGSEA. The CDR3 extends over 13 amino acids. CDR3 protein: CSVLPTGPDTQYF.

This chain uses TRBV7-9 with TRBJ2-5; TCRdb outputs TRBD2, but without DNA this stays unchecked. CDR3 size: 15 residues. Germline V gives CDR1 SEHNR, CDR2 FQNEAQ (reference sequence). This CDR3 is CASSHRQGLKETQYF. Supplemented by reference TRBV7-9 and TRBJ2-5, the full variable domain reads DTGVSQNPRHKITKRGQNVTFRCDPISEHNRLYWYRQTLGQGPEFLTYFQNEAQLEKSRLLSDRFSAERPKGSFSTLEIQRTEQGDSAMYLCASSHRQGLKETQYFGPGTRLLVL.

J is TRBJ2-7 and V is TRBV5-6; TCRdb picks TRBD1, but there is no DNA to check that call. Germline CDR1 SGHDT, CDR2 YYEEEE. The CDR3 has 14 residues. CDR3 sequence: CASSLGTGASEQYF. The full variable domain, its missing parts supplied by reference TRBV5-6 and TRBJ2-7, is DAGVTQSPTHLIKTRGQQVTLRCSPKSGHDTVSWYQQALGQGPQFIFQYYEEEERQRGNFPDRFSGHQFPNYSSELNVNALLLGDSALYLCASSLGTGASEQYFGPGTRLTVT.